This is a list of T cell receptor beta chains from one sample in a study of identical twins. TCRdb itself ran the 5' RACE reads through MiXCR, one entry per CDR3 protein. The repertoire has more than 250,000 distinct CDR3 sequences, roughly 8.6% of them found once; the top ten carry 2% to 2.5%. These records were also assigned to another study, of yellow fever vaccine responses in identical twins.

Sequencing input: memory (CD45RO+) T cells sorted from blood. The receptors shown here come from a woman between 18 and 30 years old in good health. Both conserved end residues are part of each CDR3. The order of the fields is clone size, J gene, D gene, V gene, CDR3 DNA, CDR3 protein. The D gene is left open where the match is weak. The size entry is marked missing in some rows and otherwise reads once, few, many or a size class.

clone_size: .
j_call: TRBJ2-2
d_call: .
v_call: TRBV7-9
cdr3_nt: TGTGCCAGCAGCAGCACAAGAATCGCGAACACCGGGGAGCTGTTTTTT
cdr3_aa: CASSSTRIANTGELFF

clone_size: .
j_call: TRBJ1-2
d_call: TRBD1
v_call: TRBV29-1
cdr3_nt: TGCAGCGCCGTCCCGGGACAGGGAGGAGCGGGAGGCTACACCTTC
cdr3_aa: CSAVPGQGGAGGYTF

clone_size: few
j_call: TRBJ2-1
d_call: TRBD2
v_call: TRBV27
cdr3_nt: TGTGCCAGGACGCAACGGGAGGGCATAGATGAGCAGTTCTTC
cdr3_aa: CARTQREGIDEQFF

clone_size: few
j_call: TRBJ2-1
d_call: TRBD2
v_call: TRBV7-9
cdr3_nt: TGTGCCAGCAGCCCCCGAAGCGGGAGGGTGAATTACAATGAGCAGTTCTTC
cdr3_aa: CASSPRSGRVNYNEQFF

clone_size: .
j_call: TRBJ1-1
d_call: .
v_call: TRBV9
cdr3_nt: TGTGCCAGCAGCCCAGACAGGTTAAAGGGCAACACTGAAGCTTTCTTT
cdr3_aa: CASSPDRLKGNTEAFF

clone_size: .
j_call: TRBJ2-1
d_call: .
v_call: TRBV6-1
cdr3_nt: TGTGCCAGCAGTGAGATGGCGGGATTATACAATGAGCAGTTCTTC
cdr3_aa: CASSEMAGLYNEQFF

clone_size: .
j_call: TRBJ2-1
d_call: TRBD2
v_call: TRBV20-1
cdr3_nt: TGCAGTGCTAGAGATCACCTAGCTAGCGGGGGAGTAAATGAGCAGTTCTTC
cdr3_aa: CSARDHLASGGVNEQFF

clone_size: many
j_call: TRBJ2-5
d_call: .
v_call: TRBV7-6
cdr3_nt: TGTGCCAGCAGCATGGCTACCGAAGAGACCCAGTACTTC
cdr3_aa: CASSMATEETQYF

clone_size: few
j_call: TRBJ1-5
d_call: TRBD1
v_call: TRBV6-1
cdr3_nt: TGTGCCAGCAGTCCAGGGGGGGGATATCAGCCCCAGCATTTT
cdr3_aa: CASSPGGGYQPQHF

clone_size: .
j_call: TRBJ2-3
d_call: .
v_call: TRBV11-3
cdr3_nt: TGTGCCAGCAGCTCTCCCTGGGACAGCACAGATACGCAGTATTTT
cdr3_aa: CASSSPWDSTDTQYF